These 5 T cell receptor beta chains came from one sample sequenced in a study of T cell clonotyping in hematopoietic cell transplantation. The time point: recipient sample about 28 days before transplant, after cytoreduction. The data were produced by immunoSEQ multiplex PCR, yet TCRdb's version contains in-frame clones alone and is incomplete. The repertoire includes about 29,000 clones, about three quarters of them detected once, and 6.8% sits in the top ten. This specimen was peripheral blood mononuclear cells, taken before stem cell transplant. The source is a woman aged 30 to 39 with chronic myeloid leukemia. Some clones in this sample may be carry-over from other donors' samples.

V is TRBV7-3 and J is TRBJ2-3; perhaps D is TRBD1 or TRBD2 (5 bases each). Germline loops: CDR1 SGHTA, CDR2 FQGTGA. Trimming cost V 2 bases and J 2 bases, with 5 bases left between them. This CDR3 has 13 residues. The CDR3 DNA reads TGTGCCAGCAGCTTAGGGACCACAGATACGCAGTATTTT. This codes for CASSLGTTDTQYF.

This rearrangement joins TRBV7-2 to TRBJ1-2; TRBD1 is a possible D gene (6 bases). Germline V lookup: CDR1 SGHTA, CDR2 FQGNSA. The length of the CDR3 is 13 residues. V dropped 1 base and J dropped 8 bases, with 11 bases sitting between them. CDR3: CASSLETGLGYTF. CDR3 sequence (DNA): TGTGCCAGCAGCTTAGAAACAGGGCTCGGCTACACCTTC.

In this sample, this clone turned up a few times. The V and J genes are TRBV5-1 and TRBJ1-2; D unresolved. The CDR3 is 13 residues long. The germline CDR1 and CDR2 sequences are SGHRS and YFSETQ. With 1 base removed from V and 7 bases from J, the gap between germline ends came to 11 bases. The CDR3 region is CASSLNTGGGYTF. CDR3 sequence (DNA): TGCGCCAGCAGCTTGAATACGGGAGGTGGCTACACCTTC. Filled out from reference TRBV5-1 and TRBJ1-2, the complete variable domain reads KAGVTQTPRYLIKTRGQQVTLSCSPISGHRSVSWYQQTPGQGLQFLFEYFSETQRNKGNFPGRFSGRQFSNSRSEMNVSTLELGDSALYLCASSLNTGGGYTFGSGTRLTVV.

The V and J genes are TRBV5-6 and TRBJ2-5, with D possibly TRBD2 on 6 matching bases. V lost 1 base and J lost 5, with 9 bases in between. The germline V gene has CDR1 SGHDT and CDR2 YYEEEE. The CDR3 runs 13 residues. CDR3 amino acids: CASSLFGGETQYF. CDR3 nucleotides: TGTGCCAGCAGCTTGTTTGGGGGGGAGACCCAGTACTTC.

The chain has TRBV5-1 and TRBJ2-5; 10 bases are a match to TRBD2. Germline loops: CDR1 SGHRS, CDR2 YFSETQ. V was pared by 5 bases and J by 4 bases, with 2 bases of the junction left unmatched. The CDR3 has 13 amino acids. The CDR3 DNA is TGCGCCAGCAGTATAGCGGGGGGAGAGACCCAGTACTTC. Translation gives CASSIAGGETQYF.